This TCR beta chain appears in the sequencing data of a study of T cell clonality in common variable immunodeficiency (dated by TCRdb to the mid-2010s). Results the study describes overall, beyond this receptor: Despite equal DNA input, controls averaged approximately 88,000 unique sequences per sample versus around 32,000 in CVID samples. Differences among patients in the CVID cohort limited the correlations between repertoire features and clinical complications. CVID subjects shared fewer TCRbeta clones with each other than healthy controls did (p < 0.0001). It was noted by the authors that sequencing of the repertoires of T cell subpopulations would be needed to clarify the cause of the increased clonality in CVID. TCRbeta clonality was higher in CVID subjects than in healthy controls (t-test p = 0.018), and the increase was most characteristic of about a third of subjects. CVID TCRbeta sequences were reported to have fewer deletions and N-nucleotide insertions and to lack highly modified clones with 13 or more V deletions.

Diagnosis of CVID followed standard criteria, namely serum IgG, IgA and/or IgM below the normal range together with specific antibody deficiency. There were almost 45 subjects in the CVID group (around 15 female and approximately 30 male), ranging in age from about 8 to 64 years, with a mean age of approximately 40. Most CVID patients and most healthy controls were of Caucasian heritage. At the time of study participation, every CVID subject had been on replacement immunoglobulin therapy for one year or longer. When blood was collected, none of the CVID subjects were ill or on immunomodulatory or immunosuppressive medication. Heparinized peripheral whole blood samples of about 5 to 9 ml were collected from each donor. Genomic DNA from adults with common variable immune deficiency (CVID) and from healthy adult controls was the source for sequencing TCRbeta CDR3 repertoires. Diluted blood was density-centrifuged over Hypaque 1077 or Ficoll-Paque to isolate peripheral blood mononuclear cells. Genomic DNA was extracted from unsorted mononuclear cells by Qiagen column purification or by a centrifugation-based method.

Based on the germline V gene, the CDR1 and CDR2 sequences are SGHTA and FQGNSA. CDR3 length: 14 amino acids, cysteine to phenylalanine. Part of the CDR3 DNA is given, 33 bases translated from base 1. V lost 7 bases and J lost 4 bases, and the count of bases not matched to a germline gene is 6. This clone was seen many times. Its antigen remains undetermined. The read is 3 residues too short to cover the CDR3 end, so that end is filled in from the germline J gene. For sequencing input, CVID and control samples contributed equivalent amounts of genomic DNA. For every sample, a 60 bp segment covering the rearranged TCRbeta CDR3 region was amplified and then sequenced. TCRbeta amplification used the immunoSEQ assay, a bias-corrected multiplex PCR with high-throughput sequencing. In the authors' own workflow: Every unique nucleotide sequence counted as a clone and was annotated with V, D and J genes, copy number and frequency. Sequences were labeled productive if in frame, and non-productive if out of frame or containing stop codons. As previously described, clonality was computed from Shannon's entropy. The predicted amino acid sequences of productive clones were used to derive the mean CDR3 Kyte-Doolittle hydropathy. Using the R hclust function, scaled V gene usage was clustered hierarchically with Manhattan distance and complete linkage. To assess clone sharing by CDR3 amino acid sequence, 12 repertoires per group were resampled over 100 rounds. The repertoires were searched for about 70 published EBV-specific and approximately 240 published CMV-specific TCRbeta sequences. Analysis left out a couple of CVID samples that produced under 10,000 sequences, so 35 to 50 CVID repertoires remained. The immuneACCESS repertoire file appears here via TCRdb, limited to in-frame rearrangements. These files lack a portion of the clones; in checked studies, under half of the deficit traces to unresolved V genes, and the cause of the others is not known. The V and J calls and clone size are taken from that table; D and trimming were inferred from the DNA. For this sample the table reports more than 20,000 clones, with no clone seen just once. The ten largest make up 24% of the sample.

Sequencing was done on a sample of peripheral blood mononuclear cells. In this chain, TRBV7-2 is recombined with TRBJ2-2; TRBD2 lines up with 7 middle nucleotides. The TCR was taken from a human donor with common variable immunodeficiency. Here the CDR3 is given as CASTLGGSTGELFF. Incomplete CDR3 DNA: TGTGCCAGCACCCTCGGGGGGTCCACCGGGGAG.